These 27 T cell receptor beta chains were sequenced from one sample in a study of blood T cell repertoires in COVID-19 (dated by TCRdb to the early 2020s). Receptors were amplified or captured by the immunoSEQ multiplex PCR assay. The table was pulled from immuneACCESS by TCRdb, which kept in-frame rearrangements only. Such tables lose some clones; where checked, under half of the loss comes from unresolved V genes, and the rest has no known cause. In this sample the table shows about 340,000 clones, 87% of which occur a single time. About 6% of the sample is held by the ten biggest clonotypes. The sequenced material came from peripheral blood. The receptor set was obtained from a woman aged 45-65 years with COVID-19, enrolled during active disease.

As for this clone: Other DNA sequences in this sample translate to the same CDR3. This sequence joins TRBV6-5 and TRBJ1-5, with 11 bases matching TRBD1. CDR3 length equals 15 residues. J gave up 7 bases and V 6 bases, and 8 bases lay outside the gene matches. Germline CDR1 reads MNHEY; CDR2 reads SVGAGI. This CDR3 reads CASRPDRGLGQPQHF. The CDR3 bases are TGTGCCAGCAGGCCGGACAGGGGGCTAGGGCAGCCCCAGCATTTT.

The J gene is TRBJ2-3, the V gene TRBV5-6, with D possibly matching TRBD2 (6 bases). The CDR3 consists of 14 residues. V was cut by 3 bases and J by 3 bases, with 11 bases left in between. Germline V CDR1 and CDR2: SGHDT, YYEEEE. CDR3 region: CASSSLSGTDTQYF. The CDR3 DNA reads TGTGCCAGCAGCTCCCTTAGCGGTACAGATACGCAGTATTTT.

The chain employs TRBV6-5 and TRBJ2-5, with TRBD2 matching over 11 bases. The CDR3 is made up of 16 amino acids. Unmatched junction bases numbered 8, after V lost 3 bases and J lost 5 bases. CDR1 and CDR2 from the germline V gene are MNHEY and SVGAGI. CDR3 coding DNA: TGTGCCAGCAGTTATGCGCGACTAGCGGGACTTGAGACCCAGTACTTC. Its protein is CASSYARLAGLETQYF.

V gene TRBV5-1 combines with J gene TRBJ2-3, with 14 bases fitting TRBD2. There are 18 residues in the CDR3. CDR1 is SGHRS and CDR2 is YFSETQ in the germline V gene. V lost 3 bases to trimming and J lost 3 bases; unmatched junction nucleotides: 9. The CDR3 DNA sequence: TGCGCCAGCAGCTACCACAGACTAGCGGGAGGGGAAACAGATACGCAGTATTTT. Amino acid sequence: CASSYHRLAGGETDTQYF.

This chain connects TRBV11-2 to TRBJ2-7; 11 nucleotides line up with TRBD2. The ends lost 4 bases at V and 3 bases at J; junction bases unmatched: 8. The germline gives CDR1 SGHAT, CDR2 FQNNGV. The CDR3 extends over 16 amino acids. The CDR3 nucleotides read TGTGCCAGCAGCTCCACCTCTAGCGGGAGGATCTACGAGCAGTACTTC. Translating it yields CASSSTSSGRIYEQYF.

CDR3 sequence (DNA): TGTGCCAGCAGCTCGGACAGTAATGAAAAACTGTTTTTT. Its translation is CASSSDSNEKLFF. The chain carries TRBV11-3 and TRBJ1-4; a weak D match, TRBD1 (6 bases). V dropped 4 bases and J dropped 4 bases, with 7 bases sitting between them. Looked up from germline, CDR1 is SGHNT and CDR2 is YENEEA. The CDR3 is 13 residues long.

The chain couples TRBV28 to TRBJ1-2; D uncertain. Germline V lookup: CDR1 MDHEN, CDR2 SYDVKM. The CDR3 runs 13 residues. Trimming removed 3 bases from V and 8 bases from J, with 13 bases in between. DNA of the CDR3: TGTGCCAGCAGTTTTAGCAGCATGAGGGGCTACACCTTC. Protein product: CASSFSSMRGYTF.

The chain is built from TRBV5-4 and TRBJ2-3, with 7 bases aligning to TRBD1. Per the germline V gene, CDR1 is SGHNT and CDR2 is YYREEE (reference sequence). With V trimmed by 3 bases and J by 1 base, 8 bases remained unmatched. The CDR3 is 16 amino acids. As DNA, the CDR3 is TGTGCCAGCAGCTCCAACAGGGACAGTCGCACAGATACGCAGTATTTT. Protein: CASSSNRDSRTDTQYF. The variable domain in full, completed from reference TRBV5-4 and TRBJ2-3, reads ETGVTQSPTHLIKTRGQQVTLRCSSQSGHNTVSWYQQALGQGPQFIFQYYREEENGRGNFPPRFSGLQFPNYSSELNVNALELDDSALYLCASSSNRDSRTDTQYFGPGTRLTVL.

V usage is TRBV30 and J usage is TRBJ1-1; 10 bases are a match to TRBD1. In germline, CDR1 is GTSNPN, CDR2 SVGIG (reference sequence). V shed 2 bases and J 1 base; nucleotides not matched to a gene: 10. This CDR3 spans 17 amino acids. The DNA of the CDR3 is TGTGCCTGGAGTCCAACACCCTGGACAGGGGGGAACACTGAAGCTTTCTTT. Amino acids: CAWSPTPWTGGNTEAFF.

The V and J genes are TRBV5-6 and TRBJ1-5; possible D gene TRBD1, 5 bases. The germline CDR1 and CDR2 sequences are SGHDT and YYEEEE. The CDR3 totals 16 residues. V shed 4 bases and J shed 0 bases, with 14 bases lying between them. The CDR3: CASSRRGTSSNQPQHF. As DNA, the CDR3 is TGTGCCAGCAGCAGGCGGGGGACCTCTAGCAATCAGCCCCAGCATTTT. Variable domain in full (rest from reference TRBV5-6 and TRBJ1-5): DAGVTQSPTHLIKTRGQQVTLRCSPKSGHDTVSWYQQALGQGPQFIFQYYEEEERQRGNFPDRFSGHQFPNYSSELNVNALLLGDSALYLCASSRRGTSSNQPQHFGDGTRLSIL.

This clone was detected once. The J gene is TRBJ1-5, the V gene TRBV6-6; 7 positions agree with TRBD1. From germline, CDR1 is MNHNY and CDR2 SVGAGI (reference sequence). CDR3 length: 15 amino acids. With 5 bases clipped from V and 4 bases from J, the junction kept 8 bases outside the gene matches. CDR3 sequence (DNA): TGTGCCAGCAGTCCGGGGACAGTAGAAAATCAGCCCCAGCATTTT. Protein sequence: CASSPGTVENQPQHF.

This clone occurred a few times. This sequence joins TRBV29-1 and TRBJ2-7; no clear D gene. The CDR3 consists of 11 residues. Looked up from germline, CDR1 is SQVTM and CDR2 is ANQGSEA. The V gene lost 5 bases and the J gene lost 7 bases, with 12 bases spanning the gap. CDR3 sequence: CSVTVSGEQYF. CDR3 nucleotides: TGCAGCGTTACTGTGAGTGGTGAGCAGTACTTC.

Turning to this clone: The same CDR3 is also encoded by other DNA sequences in this sample. The chain combines TRBV29-1 with TRBJ1-1, with D possibly TRBD1 on 5 matching bases. The CDR3 runs to 12 residues. Germline CDR1 is SQVTM and CDR2 is ANQGSEA. V lost 7 bases, J lost 0 bases, and 9 bases lay in between. The CDR3 reads CSARQLNTEAFF. The CDR3, as DNA: TGCAGCGCGAGACAGCTGAACACTGAAGCTTTCTTT.

This clone has just one count. The CDR3 DNA sequence: TGCAGCGTTCGTAGGACAGGGGATTGGGACGAGCAGTACTTC. Protein product: CSVRRTGDWDEQYF. V gene TRBV29-1 combines with J gene TRBJ2-7; 9 nucleotides line up with TRBD1. Germline V gene data show CDR1 as SQVTM and CDR2 as ANQGSEA. The CDR3 contains 14 residues. V was pared by 5 bases and J by 5 bases, with 10 bases of the junction left unmatched.

CDR3 DNA sequence: TGTGCCTGGAGTAAGACAGGGAAAACTGAAGCTTTCTTT. Translation gives CAWSKTGKTEAFF. The chain links TRBV30 to TRBJ1-1; TRBD1 aligns across 7 bases. The CDR3 contains 13 residues. The trim removed 2 bases at V and 5 bases at J, leaving 5 bases unmatched. The germline CDR1 and CDR2 sequences are GTSNPN and SVGIG (reference sequence).

This CDR3 reads CASSHSGVKETQYF. CDR3 DNA: TGCGCCAGCAGCCATAGCGGGGTAAAGGAGACCCAGTACTTC. This sequence joins TRBV4-1 and TRBJ2-5; TRBD2 matches at 8 bases. The germline CDR1 and CDR2 sequences are MGHRA and YSYEKL. The ends lost 3 bases at V and 5 bases at J; junction bases unmatched: 5. This CDR3 contains 14 residues.

J is TRBJ1-6 and V is TRBV6-6; D gene unclear. Trimming pared 5 bases from V and 10 bases from J, leaving 24 bases between. Germline lookup yields CDR1 MNHNY and CDR2 SVGAGI (reference sequence). The CDR3 length is 17 residues. DNA for the CDR3: TGTGCCAGCAGTCGTGAATCCCCGGGGAGTATCAGATCACCCCTCCACTTT. Its translation: CASSRESPGSIRSPLHF.

V and J are TRBV3-1 (or the pseudogene TRBV3-2) and TRBJ1-2; D ambiguous. CDR3 size: 13 residues. Trimming shortened V by 4 bases and J by 2 bases, and 8 bases separated the two germline ends. Per germline, CDR1 LGHDT and CDR2 YNNKEL (reference sequence). The CDR3 spells CASSPIPNYGYTF. In nucleotides, the CDR3 is TGTGCCAGCAGCCCTATCCCGAACTATGGCTACACCTTC.

About this clone itself: The sample carries other DNA sequences with the same CDR3. The chain has TRBV27 and TRBJ2-7; no reliable D call. The CDR3 contains 13 residues. Trimming removed 2 bases at V and 3 bases at J, with 8 bases between. The germline V gene encodes CDR1 MNHEY and CDR2 SMNVEV (reference sequence). The CDR3 DNA reads as TGTGCCAGCAGTTTAATTGGCAGCTACGAGCAGTACTTC. This sequence encodes CASSLIGSYEQYF.

The chain has TRBV5-1 and TRBJ2-7; 7 bases are a match to TRBD1. Germline lookup yields CDR1 SGHRS and CDR2 YFSETQ. V trimming: 4 bases; J trimming: 5 bases; junction bases outside the gene matches: 9. The CDR3 loop spans 14 amino acids. The CDR3, as DNA: TGCGCCAGCAGCGGATCCGGGACAGAGGACGAGCAGTACTTC. Its protein product is CASSGSGTEDEQYF.

This clone was counted between two and nine times. The chain recombines TRBV7-2 with TRBJ2-7; 7 positions agree with TRBD1. The junction had 15 bases not matched to a gene; V was cut back by 5 bases and J by 2 bases. This CDR3 has 17 amino acids. Germline CDR1 and CDR2: SGHTA and FQGNSA. CDR3 bases: TGTGCCAGCAGCCCCGGCGGTGGTGGGCAGGGGGCCTACGAGCAGTACTTC. Its translation is CASSPGGGGQGAYEQYF.

The chain combines TRBV10-1 with TRBJ2-1, with 7 positions matching TRBD2. CDR1 is WNHNN, CDR2 SYGVQD, per germline (reference sequence). J gave up 4 bases and V 3 bases, and 6 bases lay outside the gene matches. The CDR3 is 15 amino acids. CDR3: CASSDKIAGYNEQFF. In DNA, the CDR3 is TGCGCCAGCAGTGACAAGATAGCGGGTTACAATGAGCAGTTCTTC.

This sequence joins TRBV7-6 and TRBJ1-2; D is undetermined. V lost 1 base to trimming and J lost 0 bases, with 9 bases between them. The CDR3 contains 15 residues. Germline CDR1 SGHVS, CDR2 FNYEAQ. The CDR3 DNA reads TGTGCCAGCAGCTTAGTTCCTCAGGCTAACTATGGCTACACCTTC. Translation: CASSLVPQANYGYTF.

The rearrangement joins TRBV6-5 to TRBJ2-5; 8 bases line up with TRBD1. The CDR3 sequence is 14 residues long. J was trimmed by 5 bases and V by 7 bases; bases with no gene match: 9. CDR1 and CDR2 from the germline V gene are MNHEY and SVGAGI. Here the CDR3 reads CASTQGQGRETQYF. The CDR3 DNA reads as TGTGCCAGCACCCAAGGACAGGGCCGGGAGACCCAGTACTTC.

The rearrangement links TRBV29-1 to TRBJ1-1; TRBD1 aligns across 7 bases. Trimming removed 7 bases from V and 1 base from J; junction bases left unmatched: 9. Germline lookup yields CDR1 SQVTM and CDR2 ANQGSEA. The CDR3 is 14 amino acids. CDR3 in DNA: TGCAGCGGAAGGAACAGGGGTGCGAACACTGAAGCTTTCTTT. Encoded protein: CSGRNRGANTEAFF.

V and J are TRBV19 and TRBJ2-7, with D possibly matching TRBD2 (6 bases). The germline V gene has CDR1 LNHDA and CDR2 SQIVND (reference sequence). Trimming left V 0 bases short and J 2 bases short, with 11 bases between. The CDR3 totals 15 residues. DNA of the CDR3: TGTGCCAGTAGTATAGATCTGGCGGGAACCTACGAGCAGTACTTC. Translating gives CASSIDLAGTYEQYF.

The chain joins TRBV15 to TRBJ1-5, with a tentative D call TRBD1 (5 bases). Per germline, CDR1 LNHNV and CDR2 YYDKDF (reference sequence). The V and J ends lost 6 bases and 1 base respectively, with 13 bases between them. The CDR3 contains 15 residues. The CDR3 nucleotides are TGTGCCACCAGGGGGCGCGGGGGGAGCAATCAGCCCCAGCATTTT. The encoded protein is CATRGRGGSNQPQHF.